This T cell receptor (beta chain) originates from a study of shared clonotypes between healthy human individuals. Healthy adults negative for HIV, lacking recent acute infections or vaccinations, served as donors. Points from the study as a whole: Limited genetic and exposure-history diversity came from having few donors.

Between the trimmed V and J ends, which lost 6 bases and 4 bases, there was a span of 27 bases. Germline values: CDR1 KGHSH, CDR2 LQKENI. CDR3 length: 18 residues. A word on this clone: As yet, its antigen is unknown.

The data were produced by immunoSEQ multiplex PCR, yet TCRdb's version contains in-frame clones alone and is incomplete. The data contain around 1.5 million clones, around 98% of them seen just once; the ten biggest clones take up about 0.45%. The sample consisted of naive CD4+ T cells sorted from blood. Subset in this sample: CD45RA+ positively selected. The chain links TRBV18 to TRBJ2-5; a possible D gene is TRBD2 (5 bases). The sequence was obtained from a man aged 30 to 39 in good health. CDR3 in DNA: TGTGCCAGCTCCTATAGACACTCCAGCGGCGCCCGGGGAGAGACCCAGTACTTC. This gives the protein CASSYRHSSGARGETQYF.